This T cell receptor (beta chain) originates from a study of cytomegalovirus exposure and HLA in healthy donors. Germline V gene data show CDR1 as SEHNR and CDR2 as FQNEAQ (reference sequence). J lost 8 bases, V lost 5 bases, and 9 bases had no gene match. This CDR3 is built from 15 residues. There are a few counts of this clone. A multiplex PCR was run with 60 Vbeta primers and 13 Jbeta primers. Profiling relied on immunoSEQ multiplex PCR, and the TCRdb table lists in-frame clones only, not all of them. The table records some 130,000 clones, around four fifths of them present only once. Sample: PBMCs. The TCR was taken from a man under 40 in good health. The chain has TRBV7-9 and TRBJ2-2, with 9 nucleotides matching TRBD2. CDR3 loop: CASSPGLALEGELFF. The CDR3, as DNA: TGTGCCAGCAGCCCAGGACTAGCGCTGGAGGGGGAGCTGTTTTTT. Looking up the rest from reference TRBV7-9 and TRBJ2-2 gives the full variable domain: DTGVSQNPRHKITKRGQNVTFRCDPISEHNRLYWYRQTLGQGPEFLTYFQNEAQLEKSRLLSDRFSAERPKGSFSTLEIQRTEQGDSAMYLCASSPGLALEGELFFGEGSRLTVL.